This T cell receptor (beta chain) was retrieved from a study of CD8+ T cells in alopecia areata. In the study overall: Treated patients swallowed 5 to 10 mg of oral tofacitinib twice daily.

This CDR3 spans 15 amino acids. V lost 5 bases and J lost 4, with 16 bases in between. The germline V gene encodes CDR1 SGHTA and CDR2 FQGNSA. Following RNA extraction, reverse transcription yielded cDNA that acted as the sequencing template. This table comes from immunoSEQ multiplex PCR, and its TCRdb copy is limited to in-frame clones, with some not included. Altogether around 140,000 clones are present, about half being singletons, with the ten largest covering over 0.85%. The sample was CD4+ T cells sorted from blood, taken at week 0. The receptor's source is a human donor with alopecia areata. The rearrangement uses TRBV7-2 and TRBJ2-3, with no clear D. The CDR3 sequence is CASSIHLLEADTQYF. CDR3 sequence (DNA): TGTGCCAGCAGCATACACCTCCTTGAGGCAGATACGCAGTATTTT.